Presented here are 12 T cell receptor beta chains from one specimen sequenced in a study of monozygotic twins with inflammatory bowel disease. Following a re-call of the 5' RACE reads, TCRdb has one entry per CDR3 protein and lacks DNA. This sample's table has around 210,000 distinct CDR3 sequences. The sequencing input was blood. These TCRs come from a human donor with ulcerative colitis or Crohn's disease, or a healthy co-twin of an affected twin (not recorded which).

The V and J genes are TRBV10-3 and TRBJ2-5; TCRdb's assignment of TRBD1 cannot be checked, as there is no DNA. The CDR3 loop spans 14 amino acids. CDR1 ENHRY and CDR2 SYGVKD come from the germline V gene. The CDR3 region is CAISARGIQETQYF.

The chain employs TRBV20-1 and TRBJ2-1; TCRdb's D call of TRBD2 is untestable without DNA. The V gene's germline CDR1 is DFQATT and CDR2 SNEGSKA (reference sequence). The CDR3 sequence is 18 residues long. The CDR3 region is CSAWTSGGLLSSYNEQFF.

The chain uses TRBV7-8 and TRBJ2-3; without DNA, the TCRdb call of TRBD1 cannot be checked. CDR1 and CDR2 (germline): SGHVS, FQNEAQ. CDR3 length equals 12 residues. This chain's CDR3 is CASSLADRTQYF.

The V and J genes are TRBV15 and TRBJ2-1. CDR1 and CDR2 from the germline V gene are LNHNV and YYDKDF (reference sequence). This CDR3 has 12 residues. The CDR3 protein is CATSRVADEQFF.

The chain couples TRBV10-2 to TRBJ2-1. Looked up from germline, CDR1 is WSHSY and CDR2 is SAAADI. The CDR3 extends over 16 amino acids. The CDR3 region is CASSESARSSYNEQFF.

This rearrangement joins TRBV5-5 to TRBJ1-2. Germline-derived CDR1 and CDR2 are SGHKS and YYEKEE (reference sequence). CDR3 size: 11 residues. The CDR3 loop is CASSFTDRYTF.

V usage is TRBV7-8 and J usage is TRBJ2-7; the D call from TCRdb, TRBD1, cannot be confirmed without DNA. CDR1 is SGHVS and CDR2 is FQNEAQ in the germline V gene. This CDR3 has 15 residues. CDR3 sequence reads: CASSYQWDSSYEQYF.

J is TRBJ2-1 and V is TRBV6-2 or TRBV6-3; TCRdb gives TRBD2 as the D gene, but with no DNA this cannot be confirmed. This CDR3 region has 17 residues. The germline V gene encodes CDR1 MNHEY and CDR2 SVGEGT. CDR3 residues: CASSRAAGGLNWNEQFF.

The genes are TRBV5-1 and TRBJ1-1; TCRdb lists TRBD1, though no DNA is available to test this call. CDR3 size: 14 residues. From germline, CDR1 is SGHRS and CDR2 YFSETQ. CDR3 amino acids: CASSSPGTRTEAFF.

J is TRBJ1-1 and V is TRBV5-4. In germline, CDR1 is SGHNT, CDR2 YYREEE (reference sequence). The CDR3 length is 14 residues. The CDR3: CASSLRDSNTEAFF.

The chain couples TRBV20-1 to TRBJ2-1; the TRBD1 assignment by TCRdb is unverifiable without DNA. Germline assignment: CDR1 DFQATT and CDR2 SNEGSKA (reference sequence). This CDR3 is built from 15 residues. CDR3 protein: CSADGTGSSYNEQFF.

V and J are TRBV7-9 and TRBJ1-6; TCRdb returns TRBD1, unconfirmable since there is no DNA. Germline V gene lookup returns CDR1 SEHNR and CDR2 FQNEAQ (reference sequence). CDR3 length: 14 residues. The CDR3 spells CASSRGNQDSPLHF.